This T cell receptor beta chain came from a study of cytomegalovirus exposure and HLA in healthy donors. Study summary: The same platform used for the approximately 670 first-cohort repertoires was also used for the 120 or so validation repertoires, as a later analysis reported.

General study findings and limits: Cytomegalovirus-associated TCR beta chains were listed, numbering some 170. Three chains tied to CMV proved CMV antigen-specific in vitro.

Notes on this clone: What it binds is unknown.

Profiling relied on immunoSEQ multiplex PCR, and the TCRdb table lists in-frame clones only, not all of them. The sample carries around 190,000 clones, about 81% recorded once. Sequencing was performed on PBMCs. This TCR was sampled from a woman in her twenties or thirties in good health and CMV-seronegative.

CDR3 in amino acids: CASSRQRGMGNQPQHF. In DNA, the CDR3 is TGCGCCAGCAGCCGACAGAGAGGCATGGGCAATCAGCCCCAGCATTTT. The chain employs TRBV4-1 and TRBJ1-5, with a possible D match to TRBD1 (5 bases). The V and J ends lost 4 bases and 2 bases respectively, with 15 bases between them. The CDR3 spans 16 residues. Germline lookup yields CDR1 MGHRA and CDR2 YSYEKL.